This T cell receptor (beta chain) appears in the sequencing data of a study of T cells in Graves' hyperthyroidism and ophthalmopathy. Trimming removed 3 bases from V and 2 bases from J; junction bases left unmatched: 6. The CDR3 length is 15 residues. Germline lookup yields CDR1 LNHDA and CDR2 SQIVND (reference sequence). Regions amplified from RNA transcripts were the TCR beta CDR3 regions. The primer set for the first-round RT-PCR of the TCR CDR3 was HTBI. TCRdb re-called the multiplex PCR reads with MiXCR, one entry per CDR3 protein. The top ten clones hold 7% to 9% of a sample with 640,000 or so distinct CDR3 sequences, over 12% of them seen once. This clonotype came up many times.

The chain links TRBV19 to TRBJ2-7; 8 bases agree with TRBD1. Sequencing was done on a sample of blood. The TCR comes from a woman younger than 30 with Graves' ophthalmopathy. The CDR3 spells CASSIRSGGPYEQYF. The CDR3 region has the DNA TGTGCCAGTAGTATCCGGTCAGGGGGCCCCTACGAGCAGTACTTC.